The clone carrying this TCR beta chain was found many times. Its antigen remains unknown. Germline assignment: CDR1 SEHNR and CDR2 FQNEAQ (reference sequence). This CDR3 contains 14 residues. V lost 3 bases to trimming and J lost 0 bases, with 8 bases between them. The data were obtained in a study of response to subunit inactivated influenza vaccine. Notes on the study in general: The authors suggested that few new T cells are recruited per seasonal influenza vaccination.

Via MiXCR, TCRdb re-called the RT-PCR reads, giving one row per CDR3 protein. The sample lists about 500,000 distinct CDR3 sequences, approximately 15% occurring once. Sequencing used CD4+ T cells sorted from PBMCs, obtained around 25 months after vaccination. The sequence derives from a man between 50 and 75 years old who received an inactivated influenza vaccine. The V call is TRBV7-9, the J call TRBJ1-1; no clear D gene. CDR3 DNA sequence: TGTGCCAGCAGCTTGGAGGGCGTGAACACTGAAGCTTTCTTT. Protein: CASSLEGVNTEAFF.